This T cell receptor beta chain comes out of a study of T cell responses to AZD1222 COVID-19 vaccine. This clone was seen a few times. Antigen: not known. The assay was immunoSEQ multiplex PCR, and TCRdb's table has in-frame clones only and misses some. The sample has 130,000 or so clones, 70% to 90% seen once. Overall study findings and caveats: Donors, mostly white British, included more females; clonal diversity was possibly underestimated. Distributed over spike, vaccine-associated CD4 TCRs predominated at 160-218 and 743-854.

The CDR3 has 15 residues. CDR1 is SNHLY and CDR2 is FYNNEI in the germline V gene. Trimming shortened V by 2 bases and J by 2 bases, and 12 bases separated the two germline ends. The sequence derives from an adult in good health. The material was peripheral blood, obtained on day 0 of AZD1222 vaccination. The chain combines TRBV2 with TRBJ1-2; D remains unclear. The CDR3 nucleotides read TGTGCCAGCAGTGAAAGAGTAAGGGCCAACTATGGCTACACCTTC. It translates to CASSERVRANYGYTF.